The following is a TCR beta chain sequence with its context. Scientists recovered RNA and DNA together from around 20-30 mg of unsorted bulk tissue. The data derive from a study of tumor-infiltrating lymphocytes in primary liver carcinoma. The CDR3 is made up of 14 amino acids. Trimming took off 4 bases at V and 2 bases at J, with 14 bases between the two ends. Germline assignment: CDR1 GTSNPN and CDR2 SVGIG (reference sequence). Researchers generated TCR beta cDNA from roughly 510 ng of total RNA, relying on a constant-region primer. Three nested multiplex PCR rounds, a slightly modified ARM-PCR method, built the TCR beta libraries. A C-beta reverse primer and TRBV1-TRBV30 forward primers served in each of the first two PCR rounds, at ten to eleven cycles apiece. TCRdb re-analysed the multiplex PCR reads in MiXCR, keeping a single row per CDR3 protein. The table lists 99,000 or so distinct CDR3 sequences, 55% to 70% of them singletons, with around 9.1% in the top ten.

This receptor was identified in a woman in her sixties with primary liver carcinoma and hepatitis B virus infection. The genes are TRBV30 and TRBJ1-2, with a weak D call TRBD1 (5 bases). Specimen: liver tumor tissue from sampling region 5. The subset was: tumor region T5, tumor centre. The CDR3 reads CAWTGTGNNYGYTF. As DNA, the CDR3 is TGTGCCTGGACGGGGACCGGGAACAACTATGGCTACACCTTC.